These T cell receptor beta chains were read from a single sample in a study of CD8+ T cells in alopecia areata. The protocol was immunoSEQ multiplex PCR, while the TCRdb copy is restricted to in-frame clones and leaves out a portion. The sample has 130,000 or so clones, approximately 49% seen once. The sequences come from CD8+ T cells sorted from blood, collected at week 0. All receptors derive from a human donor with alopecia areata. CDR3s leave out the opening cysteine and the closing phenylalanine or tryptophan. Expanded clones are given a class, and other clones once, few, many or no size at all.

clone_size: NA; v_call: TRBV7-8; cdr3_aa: ASSWDRTGEQY
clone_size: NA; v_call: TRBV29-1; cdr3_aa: SVEAAGPGEQY
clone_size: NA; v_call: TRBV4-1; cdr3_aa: ASSPSQRGIVNEQF
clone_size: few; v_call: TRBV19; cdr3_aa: ASSMGGWQPQH
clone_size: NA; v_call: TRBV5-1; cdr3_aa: ASSSGISYEQY
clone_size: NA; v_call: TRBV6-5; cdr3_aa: ASSPLPGTPEQY
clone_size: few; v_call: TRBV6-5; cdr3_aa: ASSYDVGLAEAF
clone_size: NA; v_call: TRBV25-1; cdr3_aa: ASSEGWGQPQH
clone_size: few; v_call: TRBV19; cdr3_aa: ASSYGGSTEAF
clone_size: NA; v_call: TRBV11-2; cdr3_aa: ASRWGAKNIQY
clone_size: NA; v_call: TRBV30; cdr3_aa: AWSVQGREVGELF
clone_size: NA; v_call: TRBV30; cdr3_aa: AWDVQAGVKNIQY
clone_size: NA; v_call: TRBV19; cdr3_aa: ASSHRQLNTEAF
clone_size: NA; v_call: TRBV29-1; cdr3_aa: SVPSWISGANVLT
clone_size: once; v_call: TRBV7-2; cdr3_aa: ASSWGHTGELF
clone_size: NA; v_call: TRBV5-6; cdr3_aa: ASSWGDTEAF
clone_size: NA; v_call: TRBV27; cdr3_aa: ASSGGHNEQF